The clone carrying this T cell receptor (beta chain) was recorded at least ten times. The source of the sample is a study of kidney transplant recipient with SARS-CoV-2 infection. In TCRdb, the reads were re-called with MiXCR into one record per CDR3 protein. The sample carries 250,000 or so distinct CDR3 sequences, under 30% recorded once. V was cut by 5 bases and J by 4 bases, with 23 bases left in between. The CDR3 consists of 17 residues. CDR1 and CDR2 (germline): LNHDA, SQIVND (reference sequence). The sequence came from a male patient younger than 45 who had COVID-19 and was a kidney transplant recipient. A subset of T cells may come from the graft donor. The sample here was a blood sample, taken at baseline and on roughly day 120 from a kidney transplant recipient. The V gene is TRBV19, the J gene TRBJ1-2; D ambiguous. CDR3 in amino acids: CASSAYLTNRKTYGYTF. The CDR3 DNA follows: TGTGCCAGTAGTGCGTACTTGACAAATCGAAAGACCTATGGCTACACCTTC.